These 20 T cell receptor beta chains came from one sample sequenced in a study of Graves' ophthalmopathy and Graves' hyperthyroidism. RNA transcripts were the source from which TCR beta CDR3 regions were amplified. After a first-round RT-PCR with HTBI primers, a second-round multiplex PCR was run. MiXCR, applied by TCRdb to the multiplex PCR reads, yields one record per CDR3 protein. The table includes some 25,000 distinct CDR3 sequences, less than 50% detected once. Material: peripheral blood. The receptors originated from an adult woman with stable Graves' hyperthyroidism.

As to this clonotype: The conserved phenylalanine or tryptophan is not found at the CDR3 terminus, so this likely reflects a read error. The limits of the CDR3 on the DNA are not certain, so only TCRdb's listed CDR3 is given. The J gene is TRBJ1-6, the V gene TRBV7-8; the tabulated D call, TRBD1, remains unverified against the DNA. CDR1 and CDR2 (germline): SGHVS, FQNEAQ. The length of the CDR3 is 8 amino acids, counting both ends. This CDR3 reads CASSLARA.

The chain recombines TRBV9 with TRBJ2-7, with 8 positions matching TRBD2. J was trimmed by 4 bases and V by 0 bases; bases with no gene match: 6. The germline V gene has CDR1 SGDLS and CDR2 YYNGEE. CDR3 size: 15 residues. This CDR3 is CASSVGLAGPYEQYF. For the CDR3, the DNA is TGTGCCAGCAGCGTAGGCCTAGCGGGCCCTTACGAGCAGTACTTC. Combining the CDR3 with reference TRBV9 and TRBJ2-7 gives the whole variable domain DSGVTQTPKHLITATGQRVTLRCSPRSGDLSVYWYQQSLDQGLQFLIQYYNGEERAKGNILERFSAQQFPDLHSELNLSSLELGDSALYFCASSVGLAGPYEQYFGPGTRLTVT.

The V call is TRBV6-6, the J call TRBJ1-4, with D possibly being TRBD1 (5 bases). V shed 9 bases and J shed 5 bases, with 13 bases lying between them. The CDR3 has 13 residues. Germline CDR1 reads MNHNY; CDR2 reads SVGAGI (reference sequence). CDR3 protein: CASRRAGNEKLFF. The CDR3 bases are TGTGCCAGTCGAAGGGCAGGGAATGAAAAACTGTTTTTT.

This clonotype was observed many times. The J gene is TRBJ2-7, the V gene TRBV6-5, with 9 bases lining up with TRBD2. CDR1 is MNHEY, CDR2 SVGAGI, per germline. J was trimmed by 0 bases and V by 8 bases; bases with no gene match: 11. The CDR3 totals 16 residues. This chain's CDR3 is CASPFSGRLISYEQYF. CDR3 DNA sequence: TGTGCCAGCCCCTTCAGCGGGAGGCTCATCTCCTACGAGCAGTACTTC.

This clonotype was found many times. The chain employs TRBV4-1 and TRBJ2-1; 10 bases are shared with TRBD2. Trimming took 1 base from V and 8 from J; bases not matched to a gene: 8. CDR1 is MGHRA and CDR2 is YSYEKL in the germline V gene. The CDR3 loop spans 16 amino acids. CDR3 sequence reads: CASSQGTSGIFDEQFF. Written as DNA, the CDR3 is TGCGCCAGCAGCCAAGGTACTAGCGGGATTTTCGATGAGCAGTTCTTC.

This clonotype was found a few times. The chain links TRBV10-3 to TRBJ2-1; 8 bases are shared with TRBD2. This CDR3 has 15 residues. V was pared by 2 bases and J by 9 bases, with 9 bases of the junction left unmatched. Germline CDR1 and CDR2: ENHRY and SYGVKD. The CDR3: CAISEQTGGLGEQFF. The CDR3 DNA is TGTGCCATCAGTGAGCAAACGGGAGGGCTAGGTGAGCAGTTCTTC.

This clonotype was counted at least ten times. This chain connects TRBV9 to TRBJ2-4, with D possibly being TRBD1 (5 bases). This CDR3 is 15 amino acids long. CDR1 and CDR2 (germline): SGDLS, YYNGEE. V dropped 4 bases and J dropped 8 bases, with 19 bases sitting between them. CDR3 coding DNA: TGTGCCAGCAGCCCGAGCCCAGGGTTAGTGGACATTCAGTACTTC. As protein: CASSPSPGLVDIQYF. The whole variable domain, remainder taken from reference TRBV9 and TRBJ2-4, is DSGVTQTPKHLITATGQRVTLRCSPRSGDLSVYWYQQSLDQGLQFLIQYYNGEERAKGNILERFSAQQFPDLHSELNLSSLELGDSALYFCASSPSPGLVDIQYFGAGTRLSVL.

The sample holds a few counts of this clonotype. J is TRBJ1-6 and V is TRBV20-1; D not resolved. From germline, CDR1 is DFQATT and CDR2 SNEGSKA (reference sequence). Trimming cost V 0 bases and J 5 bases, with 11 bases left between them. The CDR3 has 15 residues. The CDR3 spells CSARDFGRDNSPLHF. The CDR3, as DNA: TGCAGTGCTAGAGATTTCGGGAGGGATAATTCACCCCTCCACTTT.

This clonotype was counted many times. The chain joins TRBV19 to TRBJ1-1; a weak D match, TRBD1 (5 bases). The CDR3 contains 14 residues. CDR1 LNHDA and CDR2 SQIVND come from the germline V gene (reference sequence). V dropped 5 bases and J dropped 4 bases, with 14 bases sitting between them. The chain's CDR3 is CASSWLAGSTEAFF. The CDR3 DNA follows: TGTGCCAGTAGTTGGTTGGCAGGGTCCACTGAAGCTTTCTTT.

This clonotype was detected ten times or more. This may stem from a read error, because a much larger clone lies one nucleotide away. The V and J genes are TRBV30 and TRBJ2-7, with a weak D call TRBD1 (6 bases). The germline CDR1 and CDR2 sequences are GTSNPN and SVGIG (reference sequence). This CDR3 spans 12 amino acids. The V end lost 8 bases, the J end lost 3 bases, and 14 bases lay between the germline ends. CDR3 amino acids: CARTNRDYEQYF. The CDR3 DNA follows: TGTGCCCGGACGAACAGGGACTACGAGCAGTACTTC.

As DNA, the CDR3 is TGTGCCAGCAGTGAGATGGGCCAACAAAGGGAGCAGTACTTC. This translates into CASSEMGQQREQYF. This chain uses TRBV2 with TRBJ2-7; D not resolved. Trimming removed 3 bases at V and 7 bases at J, with 16 bases between. Looked up from germline, CDR1 is SNHLY and CDR2 is FYNNEI. The CDR3 has 14 amino acids. Looking up the rest from reference TRBV2 and TRBJ2-7 gives the full variable domain: EPEVTQTPSHQVTQMGQEVILRCVPISNHLYFYWYRQILGQKVEFLVSFYNNEISEKSEIFDDQFSVERPDGSNFTLKIRSTKLEDSAMYFCASSEMGQQREQYFGPGTRLTVT.

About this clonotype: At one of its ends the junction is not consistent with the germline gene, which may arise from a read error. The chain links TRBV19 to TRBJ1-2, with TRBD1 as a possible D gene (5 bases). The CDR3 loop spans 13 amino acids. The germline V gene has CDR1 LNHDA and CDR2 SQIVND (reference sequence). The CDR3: CASSIGGTYGYTF. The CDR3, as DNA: TGTGCCAGTAGTATCGGGGGTACCTATGGCTACACTTTC. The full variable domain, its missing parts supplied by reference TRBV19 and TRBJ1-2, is DGGITQSPKYLFRKEGQNVTLSCEQNLNHDAMYWYRQDPGQGLRLIYYSQIVNDFQKGDIAEGYSVSREKKESFPLTVTSAQKNPTAFYLCASSIGGTYGYTFGSGTRLTVV.

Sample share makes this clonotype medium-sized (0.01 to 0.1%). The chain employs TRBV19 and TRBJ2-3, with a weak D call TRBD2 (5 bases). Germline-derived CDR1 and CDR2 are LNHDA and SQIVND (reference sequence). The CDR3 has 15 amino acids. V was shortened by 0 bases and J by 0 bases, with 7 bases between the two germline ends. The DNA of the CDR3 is TGTGCCAGTAGTATAGAAGGCGGGAGCACAGATACGCAGTATTTT. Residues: CASSIEGGSTDTQYF.

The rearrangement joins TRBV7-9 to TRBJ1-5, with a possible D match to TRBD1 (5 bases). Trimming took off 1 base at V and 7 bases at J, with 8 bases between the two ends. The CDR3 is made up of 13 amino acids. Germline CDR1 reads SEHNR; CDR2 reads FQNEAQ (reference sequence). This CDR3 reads CASSLEGRQPQHF. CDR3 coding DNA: TGTGCCAGCAGCTTAGAGGGGCGACAGCCCCAGCATTTT.

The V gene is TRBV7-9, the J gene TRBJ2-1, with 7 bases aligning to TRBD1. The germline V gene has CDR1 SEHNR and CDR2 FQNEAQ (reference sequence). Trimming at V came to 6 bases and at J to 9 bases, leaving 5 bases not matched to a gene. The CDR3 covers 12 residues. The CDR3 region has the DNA TGTGCCAGCAGGGGACAGTTTTCTGAGCAGTTCTTC. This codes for CASRGQFSEQFF.

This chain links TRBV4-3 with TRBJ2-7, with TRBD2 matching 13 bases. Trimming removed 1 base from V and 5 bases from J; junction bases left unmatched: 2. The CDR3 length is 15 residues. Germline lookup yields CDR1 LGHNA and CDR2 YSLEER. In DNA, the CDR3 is TGCGCCAGCAGCCAAGGAGGGACTAGCGGGAACGAGCAGTACTTC. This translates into CASSQGGTSGNEQYF.

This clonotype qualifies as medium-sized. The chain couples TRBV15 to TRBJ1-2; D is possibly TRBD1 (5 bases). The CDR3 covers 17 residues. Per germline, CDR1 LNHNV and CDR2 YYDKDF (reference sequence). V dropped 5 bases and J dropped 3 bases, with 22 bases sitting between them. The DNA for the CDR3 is TGTGCCACCAGCGCCGTGGGTATTAGGGGCTGGGACTATGGCTACACCTTC. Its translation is CATSAVGIRGWDYGYTF.

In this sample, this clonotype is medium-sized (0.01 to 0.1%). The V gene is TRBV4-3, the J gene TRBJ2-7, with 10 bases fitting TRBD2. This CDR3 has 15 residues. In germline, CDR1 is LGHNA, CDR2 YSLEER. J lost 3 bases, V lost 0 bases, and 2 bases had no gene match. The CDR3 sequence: CASSQDSGGSYEQYF. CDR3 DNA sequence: TGCGCCAGCAGCCAAGATAGCGGGGGGAGCTACGAGCAGTACTTC.

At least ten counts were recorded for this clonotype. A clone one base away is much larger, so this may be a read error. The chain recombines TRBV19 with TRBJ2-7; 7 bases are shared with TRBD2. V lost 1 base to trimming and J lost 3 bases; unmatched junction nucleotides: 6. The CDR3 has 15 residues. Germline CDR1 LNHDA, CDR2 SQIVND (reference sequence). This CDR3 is CASSIVAGDDYEQYF. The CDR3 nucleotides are TGTGCCAGTAGTATAGTGGCGGGAGATGACTACGAGCAGTACTTC.

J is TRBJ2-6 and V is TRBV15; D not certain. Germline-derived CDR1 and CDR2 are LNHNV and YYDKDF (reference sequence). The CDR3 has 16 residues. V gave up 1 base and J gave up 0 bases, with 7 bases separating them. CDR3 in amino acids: CATSRVPVSGANVLTF. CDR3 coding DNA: TGTGCCACCAGCAGAGTACCGGTCTCTGGGGCCAACGTCCTGACTTTC.